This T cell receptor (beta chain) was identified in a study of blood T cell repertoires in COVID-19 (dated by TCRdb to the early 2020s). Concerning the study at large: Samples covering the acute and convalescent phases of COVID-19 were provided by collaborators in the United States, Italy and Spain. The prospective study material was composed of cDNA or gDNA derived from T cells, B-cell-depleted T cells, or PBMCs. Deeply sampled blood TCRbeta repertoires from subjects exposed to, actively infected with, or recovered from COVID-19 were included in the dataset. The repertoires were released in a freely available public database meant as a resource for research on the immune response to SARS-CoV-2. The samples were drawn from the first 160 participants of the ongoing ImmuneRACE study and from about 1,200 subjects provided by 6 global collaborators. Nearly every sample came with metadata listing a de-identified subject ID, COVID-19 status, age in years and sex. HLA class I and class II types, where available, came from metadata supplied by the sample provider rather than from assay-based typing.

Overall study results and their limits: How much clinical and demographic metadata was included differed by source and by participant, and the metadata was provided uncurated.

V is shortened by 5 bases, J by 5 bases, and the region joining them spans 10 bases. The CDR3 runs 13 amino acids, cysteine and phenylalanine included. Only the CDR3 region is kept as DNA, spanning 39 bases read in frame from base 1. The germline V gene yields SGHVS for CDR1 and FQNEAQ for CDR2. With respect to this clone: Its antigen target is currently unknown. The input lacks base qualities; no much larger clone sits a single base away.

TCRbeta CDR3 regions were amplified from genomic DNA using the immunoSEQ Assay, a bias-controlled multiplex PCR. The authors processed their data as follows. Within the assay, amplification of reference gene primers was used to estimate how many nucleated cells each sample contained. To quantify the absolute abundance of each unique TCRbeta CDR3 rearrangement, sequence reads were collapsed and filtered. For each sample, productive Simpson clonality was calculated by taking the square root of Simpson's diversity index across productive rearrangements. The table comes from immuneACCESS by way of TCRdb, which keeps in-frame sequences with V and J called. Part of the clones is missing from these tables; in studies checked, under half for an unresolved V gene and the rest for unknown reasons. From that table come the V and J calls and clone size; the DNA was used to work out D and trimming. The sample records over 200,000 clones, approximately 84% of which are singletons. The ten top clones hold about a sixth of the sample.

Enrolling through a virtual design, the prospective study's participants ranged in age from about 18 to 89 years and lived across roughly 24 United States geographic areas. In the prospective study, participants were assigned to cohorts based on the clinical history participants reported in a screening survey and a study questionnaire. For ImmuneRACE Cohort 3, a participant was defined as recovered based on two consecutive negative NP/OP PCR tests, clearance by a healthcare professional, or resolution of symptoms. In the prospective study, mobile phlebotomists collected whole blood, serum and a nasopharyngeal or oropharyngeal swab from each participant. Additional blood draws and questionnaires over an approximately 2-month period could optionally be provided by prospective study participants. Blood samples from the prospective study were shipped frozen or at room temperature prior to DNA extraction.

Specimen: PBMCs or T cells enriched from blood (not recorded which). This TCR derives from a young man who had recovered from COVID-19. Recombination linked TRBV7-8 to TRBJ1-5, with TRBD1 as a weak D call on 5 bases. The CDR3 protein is CASSNWDYQPQHF. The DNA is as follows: TGTGCCAGCAGCAACTGGGACTATCAGCCCCAGCATTTT.